The 21 T cell receptor beta chains below come from one sample, sequenced in a study of T cell repertoires in cytomegalovirus infection. A single record per CDR3 protein comes from TCRdb applying MiXCR to the reads. The repertoire holds approximately 500,000 distinct CDR3 sequences, with roughly 10% as singletons. The sequencing sample was made of PBMCs. The origin of the receptors is a human donor in good health (CMV status not recorded). Some clones in this sample may be carry-over from other donors' samples.

At least ten counts were recorded for this clonotype. The CDR3: CASSGGLTSSYNEQFF. DNA for the CDR3: TGTGCCAGCAGCGGAGGACTGACGAGCTCCTACAATGAGCAGTTCTTC. The V and J genes are TRBV6-1 and TRBJ2-1; D perhaps matches TRBD2 (5 bases). CDR1 MNHNS and CDR2 SASEGT come from the germline V gene. V shed 6 bases and J shed 0 bases, with 15 bases lying between them. The CDR3 runs to 16 residues.

This clonotype was counted at least ten times. V and J are TRBV20-1 and TRBJ2-3; TRBD2 matches 10 bases. Germline CDR1 and CDR2: DFQATT and SNEGSKA (reference sequence). This CDR3 has 17 amino acids. V shed 0 bases and J 5 bases; nucleotides not matched to a gene: 11. The CDR3 spells CSARDPSGGALIDTQYF. The CDR3 DNA sequence: TGCAGTGCTAGAGATCCCAGCGGGGGGGCGTTAATAGATACGCAGTATTTT.

The J gene is TRBJ2-1, the V gene TRBV7-3; D unresolved. The CDR3 has 13 amino acids. The germline V gene encodes CDR1 SGHTA and CDR2 FQGTGA. Trimming removed 5 bases from V and 7 bases from J, with 12 bases in between. CDR3 coding DNA: TGTGCCAGCAGCCCCAACCCCGGAAATGAGCAGTTCTTC. This translates into CASSPNPGNEQFF.

This clonotype was seen ten or more times. The chain joins TRBV19 to TRBJ2-1; 10 nucleotides match TRBD1. V was pared by 4 bases and J by 8 bases, with 14 bases of the junction left unmatched. Per the germline V gene, CDR1 is LNHDA and CDR2 is SQIVND (reference sequence). CDR3 length: 17 residues. CDR3 protein: CASSRTGGTVTVDEQFF. As DNA, the CDR3 is TGTGCCAGTAGTAGGACAGGGGGGACAGTGACAGTGGATGAGCAGTTCTTC.

The table lists this clonotype with many counts. The chain recombines TRBV7-2 with TRBJ2-3; TRBD1 matches 10 bases. Trimming cost V 5 bases and J 4 bases; bases outside gene matches: 27. Germline V lookup: CDR1 SGHTA, CDR2 FQGNSA. The CDR3 extends over 22 amino acids. The CDR3 is CASSMIPPIRQGASPSADTQYF. The CDR3 bases are TGTGCCAGCAGCATGATACCCCCGATTAGACAGGGGGCATCCCCATCGGCAGATACGCAGTATTTT.

This chain uses TRBV14 with TRBJ1-2; TRBD1 matches at 8 bases. V trimming: 4 bases; J trimming: 4 bases; junction bases outside the gene matches: 8. Germline CDR1 and CDR2: SGHDN and FVKESK. This CDR3 comprises 15 residues. CDR3 sequence (DNA): TGTGCCAGCAGCCCTCGGGACAGGCGGGGCTATGGCTACACCTTC. Translated, it gives CASSPRDRRGYGYTF.

The chain employs TRBV29-1 and TRBJ2-1; 8 bases are shared with TRBD1. Germline V gene sequence: CDR1 SQVTM, CDR2 ANQGSEA. The CDR3 has 13 amino acids. V was clipped by 7 bases and J by 5 bases; unmatched bases: 7. The CDR3 protein is CSADRGQNNEQFF. The CDR3 DNA is TGCAGCGCCGACAGGGGACAGAACAATGAGCAGTTCTTC.

Ten or more counts support this clonotype. CDR3 in DNA: TGTGCCAGCAGCCCCAAACCTAAGACTAGCAGGAGAGATACGCAGTATTTT. Translating gives CASSPKPKTSRRDTQYF. This chain links TRBV7-9 with TRBJ2-3; the match to TRBD2 covers 7 bases. From germline, CDR1 is SEHNR and CDR2 FQNEAQ (reference sequence). J was trimmed by 5 bases and V by 5 bases; bases with no gene match: 16. This CDR3 has 17 residues.

Ten or more counts support this clonotype. The J gene is TRBJ1-1, the V gene TRBV7-9; TRBD1 is a possible D gene (6 bases). The germline V gene encodes CDR1 SEHNR and CDR2 FQNEAQ (reference sequence). V was cut by 3 bases and J by 7 bases, with 12 bases left in between. This CDR3 contains 13 residues. CDR3 in amino acids: CASSLGGQNEAFF. In DNA form, the CDR3 reads TGTGCCAGCAGCTTGGGAGGACAGAATGAAGCTTTCTTT.

This chain joins TRBV10-3 and TRBJ2-7, with TRBD1 matching 9 bases. After removal of 10 bases from V and 4 bases from J, the junction contained 5 bases not matched to a gene. The CDR3 contains 12 residues. The germline V gene encodes CDR1 ENHRY and CDR2 SYGVKD. For the CDR3, the DNA is TGTGCCACTGTGGACAGGGGATACGAGCAGTACTTC. It is translated as CATVDRGYEQYF.

This clonotype appeared many times. V gene TRBV11-1 combines with J gene TRBJ2-2, with TRBD2 identical over 10 bases. The germline CDR1 and CDR2 sequences are SGHAT and FQDESV (reference sequence). V was clipped by 8 bases and J by 2 bases; unmatched bases: 14. The CDR3 sequence is 18 residues long. The CDR3: CASGGGAGGPTNTGELFF. The CDR3 nucleotides read TGTGCCAGCGGGGGAGGAGCGGGAGGGCCTACAAACACCGGGGAGCTGTTTTTT.

This clonotype was recorded at least ten times. The gene calls are TRBV5-6 and TRBJ2-5, with 9 nucleotides matching TRBD1. The CDR3 sequence is 16 residues long. Germline assignment: CDR1 SGHDT and CDR2 YYEEEE. J gave up 5 bases and V 4 bases, and 12 bases lay outside the gene matches. DNA of the CDR3: TGTGCCAGCAGCGGGTGGGGACAGGGACTTCGCGAGACCCAGTACTTC. Translating gives CASSGWGQGLRETQYF.

This clonotype appeared a few times. The chain recombines TRBV19 with TRBJ2-1; the D gene is possibly TRBD2 (6 bases). CDR1 and CDR2 from the germline V gene are LNHDA and SQIVND (reference sequence). Trimming cost V 4 bases and J 12 bases, with 10 bases left between them. There are 11 residues in the CDR3. The CDR3 region is CASSSGMGQFF. The DNA for the CDR3 is TGTGCCAGTAGTAGCGGGATGGGGCAGTTCTTC.

There are many counts of this clonotype. The chain has TRBV6-6 and TRBJ1-5, with 7 bases that match TRBD1. Losses at the gene ends were 2 bases for V and 9 bases for J; bases not matched to a gene: 16. Germline CDR1 is MNHNY and CDR2 is SVGAGI (reference sequence). The CDR3 contains 17 residues. CDR3 protein: CASSYLSPGQTSRPQHF. For the CDR3, the DNA is TGTGCCAGCAGTTACCTCAGTCCGGGACAGACCTCCCGGCCCCAGCATTTT.

In this sample, this clonotype turned up many times. CDR3 sequence: CASSLGVGGPYEQYF. The CDR3 nucleotides are TGTGCCAGCAGCTTAGGGGTGGGAGGTCCCTACGAGCAGTACTTC. The rearrangement joins TRBV7-2 to TRBJ2-7, with D possibly TRBD2 on 6 matching bases. The germline gives CDR1 SGHTA, CDR2 FQGNSA. Between the trimmed V and J ends, which lost 1 base and 2 bases, there was a span of 12 bases. This CDR3 is 15 amino acids long.

This clonotype was observed many times. The CDR3 nucleotides read TGTGCCAGCAGTGACCTCCTAGCGGTTGATTCCTACAATGAGCAGTTCTTC. Translation: CASSDLLAVDSYNEQFF. The V gene is TRBV2, the J gene TRBJ2-1, with 7 nucleotides matching TRBD2. The CDR3 consists of 17 residues. With V trimmed by 3 bases and J by 1 base, 9 bases remained unmatched. Germline CDR1 is SNHLY and CDR2 is FYNNEI.

This clonotype has a handful of counts. The chain employs TRBV3-1 and TRBJ1-1; D not resolved. V was clipped by 3 bases and J by 10 bases, with 12 bases between them. The CDR3 extends over 12 amino acids. Looked up from germline, CDR1 is LGHDT and CDR2 is YNNKEL (reference sequence). The CDR3 loop reads CASSQDDLGAFF. CDR3 nucleotides: TGTGCCAGCAGCCAGGACGATTTAGGAGCTTTCTTT.

This clonotype was counted a few times. The chain uses TRBV18 and TRBJ1-3; D is unresolved. Trimming took off 10 bases at V and 0 bases at J, with 13 bases between the two ends. This CDR3 comprises 14 residues. The germline gives CDR1 KGHSH, CDR2 LQKENI. The CDR3 region is CATQPLNSGNTIYF. As DNA, the CDR3 is TGTGCCACTCAACCCCTCAACTCTGGAAACACCATATATTTT.

This clonotype was seen repeatedly, ten times or more. The V call is TRBV6-1, the J call TRBJ1-5, with D perhaps matching TRBD1 (6 bases). Between the trimmed V and J ends, which lost 11 bases and 0 bases, there was a span of 14 bases. This CDR3 spans 14 amino acids. Per germline, CDR1 MNHNS and CDR2 SASEGT. DNA of the CDR3: TGTGCCGCCTTCCAGGGGAATAGCAATCAGCCCCAGCATTTT. This translates into CAAFQGNSNQPQHF.

The gene calls are TRBV15 and TRBJ1-1, with D possibly matching TRBD1 (6 bases). Germline CDR1 LNHNV, CDR2 YYDKDF (reference sequence). The CDR3 has 16 residues. Trimming removed 5 bases at V and 1 base at J, with 17 bases between. The CDR3 nucleotides are TGTGCCACCAGCGGGCAGGGGACCCAGAGGAACACTGAAGCTTTCTTT. This encodes CATSGQGTQRNTEAFF.

This clonotype was detected many times. The chain uses TRBV11-2 and TRBJ1-5, with D hard to call. V was pared by 3 bases and J by 4 bases, with 10 bases between. The CDR3 consists of 14 residues. The germline CDR1 and CDR2 sequences are SGHAT and FQNNGV. The CDR3 DNA follows: TGTGCCAGCAGCTTTCCGGGGATTAATCAGCCCCAGCATTTT. Translating it yields CASSFPGINQPQHF.